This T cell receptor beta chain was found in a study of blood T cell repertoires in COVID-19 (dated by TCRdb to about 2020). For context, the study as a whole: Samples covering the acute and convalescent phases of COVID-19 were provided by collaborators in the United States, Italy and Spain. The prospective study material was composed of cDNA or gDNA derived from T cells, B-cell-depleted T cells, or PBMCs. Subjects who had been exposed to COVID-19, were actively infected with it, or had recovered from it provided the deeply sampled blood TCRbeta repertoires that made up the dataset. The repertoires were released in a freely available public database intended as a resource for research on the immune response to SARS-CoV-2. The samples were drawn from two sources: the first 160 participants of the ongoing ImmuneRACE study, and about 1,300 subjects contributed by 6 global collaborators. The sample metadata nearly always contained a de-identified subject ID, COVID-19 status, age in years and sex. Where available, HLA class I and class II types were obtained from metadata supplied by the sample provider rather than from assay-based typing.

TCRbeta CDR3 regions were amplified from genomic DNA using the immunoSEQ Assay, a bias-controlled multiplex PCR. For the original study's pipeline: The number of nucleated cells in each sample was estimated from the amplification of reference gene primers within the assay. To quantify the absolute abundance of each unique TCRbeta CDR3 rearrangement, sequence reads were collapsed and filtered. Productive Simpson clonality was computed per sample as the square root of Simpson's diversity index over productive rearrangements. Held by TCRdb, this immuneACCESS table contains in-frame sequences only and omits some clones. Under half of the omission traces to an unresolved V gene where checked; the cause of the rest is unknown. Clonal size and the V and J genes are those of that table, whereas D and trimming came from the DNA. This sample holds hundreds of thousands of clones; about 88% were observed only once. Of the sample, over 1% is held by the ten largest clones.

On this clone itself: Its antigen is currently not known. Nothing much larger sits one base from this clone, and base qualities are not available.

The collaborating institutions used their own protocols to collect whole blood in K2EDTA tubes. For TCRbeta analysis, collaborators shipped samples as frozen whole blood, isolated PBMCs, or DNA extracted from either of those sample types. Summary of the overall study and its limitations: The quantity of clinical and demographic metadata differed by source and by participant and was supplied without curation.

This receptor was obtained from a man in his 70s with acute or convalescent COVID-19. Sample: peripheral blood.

The DNA sequence is TGTGCCAGCAGCCAAGGGGGAGTCTCAGTAGGAGAAAAACTGTTTTTT. Translated, it gives CASSQGGVSVGEKLFF. The chain was built from TRBV3-1 (or the pseudogene TRBV3-2) and TRBJ1-4, with the D segment identity uncertain. V loses 1 base, J loses 8 bases, and the germline ends lie 17 bases apart. Taken from the germline V gene (reference sequence), the CDR1 and CDR2 loops are LGHDT and YNNKEL. CDR3 length: 16 amino acids, cysteine to phenylalanine. Only the CDR3 region is kept as DNA, spanning 48 bases read in frame from base 1.